Following are 21 T cell receptor beta chains from one sample sequenced in a study of blood T cell repertoires in COVID-19. The assay was immunoSEQ multiplex PCR, and TCRdb's table has in-frame clones only and misses some. The sample has 230,000 or so clones, 75% to 90% seen once. Sequencing was carried out using peripheral blood. The source is a human donor in a cohort sampled during active COVID-19.

The rearrangement uses TRBV7-2 and TRBJ1-2; tentative D call: TRBD1 (5 bases). This CDR3 region has 15 residues. CDR1 is SGHTA and CDR2 is FQGNSA in the germline V gene. Trimming left V 1 base short and J 1 base short, with 10 bases between. CDR3 residues: CASSLGRALNYGYTF. The CDR3 nucleotides are TGTGCCAGCAGCTTAGGCAGGGCTCTTAACTATGGCTACACCTTC.

This chain links TRBV18 with TRBJ1-4; 8 bases line up with TRBD1. Germline V gives CDR1 KGHSH, CDR2 LQKENI. V dropped 4 bases and J dropped 2; count of bases not matched to a gene: 6. The CDR3 sequence is 16 residues long. The CDR3 spells CASSLRRGRTNEKLFF. CDR3 bases: TGTGCCAGCTCACTTCGCAGGGGGCGCACTAATGAAAAACTGTTTTTT.

The chain couples TRBV5-6 to TRBJ2-6; the D is unclear. Germline V CDR1 and CDR2: SGHDT, YYEEEE. Trimming left V 6 bases short and J 0 bases short, with 10 bases between. CDR3 length: 15 residues. This CDR3 is CASTLEYSGANVLTF. In DNA form, the CDR3 reads TGTGCCAGCACCCTGGAGTACTCTGGGGCCAACGTCCTGACTTTC.

The V gene is TRBV28, the J gene TRBJ1-6; possibly TRBD1 for D (6 bases). Trimming stripped 6 bases from V and 9 bases from J, with 12 bases between. The CDR3 consists of 13 residues. The germline V gene has CDR1 MDHEN and CDR2 SYDVKM. The chain's CDR3 is CASSWTRGSPLHF. CDR3 DNA sequence: TGTGCCAGCAGCTGGACCAGGGGTTCACCCCTCCACTTT.

This clone was detected once. The rearrangement joins TRBV11-3 to TRBJ2-1, with 7 bases identical to TRBD2. This CDR3 is built from 14 residues. The germline V gene encodes CDR1 SGHNT and CDR2 YENEEA. Trimming at V came to 5 bases and at J to 6 bases, leaving 7 bases not matched to a gene. The CDR3 spells CASSRRPGGNEQFF. In DNA form, the CDR3 reads TGTGCCAGCAGCAGACGGCCGGGGGGCAATGAGCAGTTCTTC.

J is TRBJ2-2 and V is TRBV9, with 7 positions matching TRBD1. V lost 7 bases and J lost 1; bases outside the gene matches: 16. From germline, CDR1 is SGDLS and CDR2 YYNGEE. This CDR3 has 18 amino acids. The CDR3, as DNA: TGTGCCAGCGGCGCGTCAGACAGGGCCTCTTTGAACACCGGGGAGCTGTTTTTT. It translates to CASGASDRASLNTGELFF.

The chain is built from TRBV4-1 and TRBJ2-7; 9 nucleotides line up with TRBD1. Germline values: CDR1 MGHRA, CDR2 YSYEKL. The length of the CDR3 is 18 residues. V shed 0 bases and J 0 bases; nucleotides not matched to a gene: 9. CDR3 loop: CASSQEFRTGALSYEQYF. As DNA, the CDR3 is TGCGCCAGCAGCCAAGAATTTCGGACAGGGGCCCTCTCCTACGAGCAGTACTTC.

The J gene is TRBJ1-1, the V gene TRBV19; 9 bases match TRBD1. V trimming: 7 bases; J trimming: 4 bases; junction bases outside the gene matches: 7. The CDR3 length is 14 residues. Germline assignment: CDR1 LNHDA and CDR2 SQIVND (reference sequence). This chain's CDR3 is CASTTGGLITEAFF. The CDR3 nucleotides are TGTGCCAGTACGACAGGGGGTTTGATCACTGAAGCTTTCTTT.

This chain links TRBV24-1 with TRBJ1-5; no firm D call. Germline V gene data show CDR1 as KGHDR and CDR2 as SFDVKD. Between the trimmed V and J ends, which lost 5 bases and 7 bases, there was a span of 11 bases. The CDR3 spans 13 residues. In DNA, the CDR3 is TGTGCCACCAGTGGACGGAGAGAACAGCCCCAGCATTTT. This encodes CATSGRREQPQHF.

In its sample, this clone was seen a few times. The chain joins TRBV11-2 to TRBJ1-2; D gene ambiguous. V lost 0 bases to trimming and J lost 4 bases, with 9 bases between them. The CDR3 contains 14 residues. Germline V gene sequence: CDR1 SGHAT, CDR2 FQNNGV. The CDR3 DNA reads as TGTGCCAGCAGCTTAGATACCCTAAGCTATGGCTACACCTTC. Protein sequence: CASSLDTLSYGYTF.

This clone has a handful of counts. The chain recombines TRBV3-1 (or the pseudogene TRBV3-2) with TRBJ2-7, with TRBD1 matching over 8 bases. This CDR3 spans 20 amino acids. Looked up from germline, CDR1 is LGHDT and CDR2 is YNNKEL (reference sequence). Trimming at V came to 0 bases and at J to 0 bases, leaving 16 bases not matched to a gene. Written as DNA, the CDR3 is TGTGCCAGCAGCCAAGAGGGGTTTGGACAGGGAACGGGACACTCCTACGAGCAGTACTTC. Amino acid sequence: CASSQEGFGQGTGHSYEQYF.

The count of this clone is one. The chain carries TRBV12-3 or TRBV12-4 and TRBJ2-7, with 8 bases identical to TRBD2. The CDR3 consists of 12 residues. Unmatched junction bases numbered 4, after V lost 6 bases and J lost 6 bases. CDR3 residues: CASSLRGGEQYF. For the CDR3, the DNA is TGTGCCAGCAGCCTTCGGGGGGGCGAGCAGTACTTC.

The J gene is TRBJ1-5, the V gene TRBV27; TRBD1 aligns across 7 bases. CDR3 size: 17 residues. The V gene's germline CDR1 is MNHEY and CDR2 SMNVEV (reference sequence). The trim removed 5 bases at V and 0 bases at J, leaving 10 bases unmatched. The CDR3 reads CASSRKQGSYSNQPQHF. CDR3 coding DNA: TGTGCCAGCAGTAGAAAACAGGGGTCCTATAGCAATCAGCCCCAGCATTTT.

The CDR3 DNA reads TGTGCCAGCAGCAAAGGACTAGTTTCTTTTGGGGAGCTGTTTTTT. Amino acid sequence: CASSKGLVSFGELFF. The V and J genes are TRBV6-5 and TRBJ2-2; 7 bases are a match to TRBD2. This CDR3 region has 15 residues. V was pared by 6 bases and J by 8 bases, with 12 bases of the junction left unmatched. Germline lookup yields CDR1 MNHEY and CDR2 SVGAGI.

The rearrangement joins TRBV30 to TRBJ1-4, with 7 nucleotides matching TRBD1. Germline loops: CDR1 GTSNPN, CDR2 SVGIG (reference sequence). CDR3 size: 15 residues. Trimming cost V 4 bases and J 4 bases; bases outside gene matches: 9. The CDR3 is CAWTEGGASNEKLFF. DNA for the CDR3: TGTGCCTGGACAGAAGGGGGCGCGAGTAATGAAAAACTGTTTTTT.

The chain links TRBV6-5 to TRBJ2-3, with 9 bases fitting TRBD1. CDR3 length: 15 amino acids. Germline assignment: CDR1 MNHEY and CDR2 SVGAGI. Trimming at V came to 5 bases and at J to 3 bases, leaving 6 bases not matched to a gene. CDR3 region: CASSPTGGGTDTQYF. CDR3 nucleotides: TGTGCCAGCAGTCCAACAGGGGGCGGGACAGATACGCAGTATTTT.

The sample holds a few counts of this clone. The genes are TRBV7-9 and TRBJ1-2; 7 bases line up with TRBD1. Trimming at V came to 5 bases and at J to 4 bases, leaving 7 bases not matched to a gene. Per the germline V gene, CDR1 is SEHNR and CDR2 is FQNEAQ (reference sequence). The CDR3 contains 14 residues. CDR3 loop: CASSHPGQPYGYTF. CDR3 DNA: TGTGCCAGCAGCCACCCGGGACAGCCCTATGGCTACACCTTC.

This rearrangement joins TRBV4-3 to TRBJ2-5; possibly TRBD2 for D (5 bases). The germline V gene encodes CDR1 LGHNA and CDR2 YSLEER. Trimming took off 0 bases at V and 5 bases at J, with 10 bases between the two ends. CDR3 size: 14 residues. This CDR3 is CASSQDSVGETQYF. The CDR3 DNA follows: TGCGCCAGCAGCCAAGATAGCGTCGGCGAGACCCAGTACTTC.

The chain uses TRBV15 and TRBJ2-5; a possible D gene is TRBD2 (6 bases). Looked up from germline, CDR1 is LNHNV and CDR2 is YYDKDF (reference sequence). The CDR3 has 14 residues. The V end lost 0 bases, the J end lost 2 bases, and 7 bases lay between the germline ends. DNA of the CDR3: TGTGCCACCAGCAGAGACAGCGGGCAAGAGACCCAGTACTTC. Encoded protein: CATSRDSGQETQYF.

The rearrangement links TRBV30 to TRBJ2-5; 8 bases line up with TRBD2. J lost 5 bases, V lost 3 bases, and 8 bases had no gene match. The CDR3 sequence is 14 residues long. CDR1 and CDR2 from the germline V gene are GTSNPN and SVGIG (reference sequence). As DNA, the CDR3 is TGTGCCTGGAGAGGACTAGCTGTATGGGAGACCCAGTACTTC. Translating it yields CAWRGLAVWETQYF.

This clone was picked up one time. The chain joins TRBV4-2 to TRBJ1-5, with D maybe TRBD1 (6 bases). The length of the CDR3 is 16 residues. Between the trimmed V and J ends, which lost 0 bases and 3 bases, there was a span of 12 bases. CDR1 and CDR2 (germline): LGHNA, YNFKEQ. In DNA form, the CDR3 reads TGTGCCAGCAGCCAAGATCTGTGGACAGACAATCAGCCCCAGCATTTT. Translating gives CASSQDLWTDNQPQHF.